A selection of T cell receptor beta chains follows, all from one sample in a study of blood T cells in healthy people across ages. MiXCR, applied by TCRdb to the 5' RACE reads, yields one record per CDR3 protein. The sample consists of about 1.8 million distinct CDR3 sequences, approximately 50% of them appearing once. Sequenced: blood. The receptors were sampled from a woman aged 40-49 years in good health. The CDR3 runs from the conserved cysteine through the conserved F or W. Fields, in order: D gene, J gene, V gene, clone size, CDR3 protein, CDR3 DNA. The D gene is left open where the match is weak. Clone size is stated in some rows and not others, as once, few, many or a class when expanded.

>.|TRBJ2-7|TRBV6-1|.
CASSGHGYEQYF
TGTGCCAGCAGTGGTCACGGCTACGAGCAGTACTTC
>.|TRBJ2-1|TRBV27|many
CASSSGDGSYNEQFF
TGTGCCAGCAGTTCTGGGGATGGGAGCTACAATGAGCAGTTCTTC
>TRBD1|TRBJ2-1|TRBV28|few
CASSSPGTGLRNEQFF
TGTGCCAGCAGTTCCCCCGGGACAGGGCTACGCAATGAGCAGTTCTTC
>.|TRBJ2-5|TRBV7-9|many
CASSSRGAQETQYF
TGTGCCAGCAGTTCCAGGGGAGCCCAAGAGACCCAGTACTTC
>TRBD1|TRBJ2-5|TRBV5-1|.
CASSKADRLQETQYF
TGCGCCAGCAGTAAGGCGGACAGGCTCCAAGAGACCCAGTACTTC
>.|TRBJ1-6|TRBV9|.
CASSVGQAPSPLHF
TGTGCCAGCAGCGTAGGACAGGCCCCCTCACCCCTCCACTTT
>.|TRBJ2-6|TRBV12-3/TRBV12-4|.
CASKPNLTPISSGANVLTF
TGTGCCAGCAAACCAAATCTCACCCCGATTAGCTCTGGGGCCAACGTCCTGACTTTC
>.|TRBJ2-3|TRBV20-1|.
CSARAGNTQYF
TGCAGTGCTAGGGCGGGGAATACGCAGTATTTT
>.|TRBJ2-5|TRBV11-2|.
CASSLAYDWTDQETQYF
TGTGCCAGCAGCTTAGCTTATGATTGGACAGATCAAGAGACCCAGTACTTC
>TRBD1|TRBJ1-2|TRBV24-1|.
CATSWTGGYTF
TGTGCCACCAGTTGGACAGGAGGCTACACCTTC
>.|TRBJ2-3|TRBV7-2|.
CASSPSRGPTDTQYF
TGTGCCAGCAGCCCCTCAAGGGGACCCACAGATACGCAGTATTTT
>.|TRBJ1-5|TRBV7-9|.
CASGMGGRQPQHF
TGTGCCAGCGGGATGGGGGGTCGGCAGCCCCAGCATTTT
>TRBD1|TRBJ2-5|TRBV2|.
CASSEDRGTSKETQYF
TGTGCCAGCAGTGAGGACAGGGGTACATCAAAAGAGACCCAGTACTTC
>.|TRBJ1-2|TRBV24-1|few
CATSDPRGNYGYTF
TGTGCCACCAGTGACCCGAGGGGGAACTATGGCTACACCTTC
>TRBD2|TRBJ2-6|TRBV28|.
CASSFGGVNSGANVLTF
TGTGCCAGCAGTTTCGGGGGGGTAAACTCTGGGGCCAACGTCCTGACTTTC
>.|TRBJ2-1|TRBV28|once
CASSLFSAREQFF
TGTGCCAGCAGCCTATTTTCAGCTCGTGAGCAGTTCTTC
>.|TRBJ2-4|TRBV4-2|.
CASSLLLGDIQYF
TGTGCCAGCAGCCTACTACTCGGGGACATTCAGTACTTC
>.|TRBJ1-2|TRBV10-3|many
CAISDSFALCYGYTF
TGTGCCATCAGTGACTCCTTCGCCCTATGCTATGGCTACACCTTC
>.|TRBJ2-7|TRBV6-2/TRBV6-3|.
CASREGSGAAYEQYF
TGTGCCAGCAGGGAAGGTTCCGGGGCGGCCTACGAGCAGTACTTC
>.|TRBJ2-3|TRBV29-1|.
CSVGTGADTQYF
TGCAGCGTTGGGACGGGGGCAGATACGCAGTATTTT
>TRBD2|TRBJ2-5|TRBV20-1|few
CSARDGLAAQETQYF
TGCAGTGCTAGAGATGGTCTAGCGGCCCAAGAGACCCAGTACTTC
>TRBD1|TRBJ1-5|TRBV20-1|.
CSARGPDRDQPQHF
TGCAGTGCTAGAGGCCCCGACAGGGACCAGCCCCAGCATTTT
>TRBD1|TRBJ1-5|TRBV28|.
CAVQGGPQQPQHF
TGTGCCGTCCAGGGGGGTCCCCAACAGCCCCAGCATTTT
>TRBD1|TRBJ2-4|TRBV3-1|.
CASSRRTGCSKNIQYF
TGTGCCAGCAGCCGGAGGACAGGGTGTTCCAAAAACATTCAGTACTTC
>.|TRBJ2-5|TRBV20-1|many
CSARDPFVIETQYF
TGCAGTGCTAGAGATCCCTTCGTTATAGAGACCCAGTACTTC
>TRBD2|TRBJ2-1|TRBV24-1|.
CATSDDHLAGVWFF
TGTGCCACCAGTGATGATCATCTGGCGGGGGTTTGGTTCTTC
>TRBD1|TRBJ2-3|TRBV5-1|many
CASSPGTGSDTQYF
TGTGCCAGCAGTCCCGGGACAGGGTCAGATACGCAGTATTTT
>.|TRBJ2-3|TRBV7-6|.
CASSLGAAGTTDTQYF
TGTGCCAGCAGCTTAGGGGCGGCAGGGACGACAGATACGCAGTATTTT
>TRBD2|TRBJ2-1|TRBV19|few
CASSSGGLDEQFF
TGTGCCAGTAGTAGCGGGGGGCTTGATGAGCAGTTCTTC
>TRBD1|TRBJ1-2|TRBV10-3|.
CAISRGQGEDGYTF
TGTGCCATCAGCCGTGGACAGGGGGAAGATGGCTACACCTTC
>.|TRBJ2-3|TRBV24-1|.
CATGRTGAGVQDTQYF
TGTGCCACCGGCCGGACGGGGGCAGGGGTACAAGATACGCAGTATTTT
>.|TRBJ2-4|TRBV4-1|.
CASSQEAAGAKNIQYF
TGCGCCAGCAGCCAAGAAGCCGCAGGGGCCAAAAACATTCAGTACTTC
>TRBD2|TRBJ2-3|TRBV4-1|.
CASSQEDSGWGTQYF
TGCGCCAGCAGCCAAGAGGATAGCGGGTGGGGTACGCAGTATTTT
>.|TRBJ2-7|TRBV28|few
CASSLDPAGYEQYF
TGTGCCAGCAGTTTAGACCCGGCGGGCTACGAGCAGTACTTC
>TRBD1|TRBJ1-2|TRBV28|.
CASSWTGTGFYGYTF
TGTGCCAGCAGTTGGACCGGGACAGGATTCTATGGCTACACCTTC
>.|TRBJ1-6|TRBV20-1|.
CTVRGPNSPLHF
TGCACGGTGCGGGGGCCGAATTCACCCCTCCACTTT
>TRBD1|TRBJ2-3|TRBV28|.
CASSPRQGHTDTQYF
TGTGCCAGCAGCCCTCGACAGGGCCACACAGATACGCAGTATTTT
>.|TRBJ2-1|TRBV7-7|.
CASSLEGALRGEQFF
TGTGCTAGCAGCTTAGAGGGAGCCCTCCGCGGTGAGCAGTTCTTC